Listed below are T cell receptor beta chains from one sample, sequenced in a study of Graves' ophthalmopathy and Graves' hyperthyroidism. TCRdb reprocessed the multiplex PCR reads via MiXCR and lists one record per CDR3 protein. The repertoire holds some 400,000 distinct CDR3 sequences, with about 17% as singletons. Sequenced: peripheral blood. The origin of the receptors is a woman between 18 and 29 years old with Graves' ophthalmopathy. Both conserved end residues are part of each CDR3. The D gene is left open where the match is weak. A row's size may be missing; if present it is once, few, many or a size class.

d_call j_call clone_size v_call cdr3_length cdr3_aa cdr3_nt
TRBD2 TRBJ2-2 few TRBV12-5 17 CASGYVAGGPDTGELFF TGTGCTAGTGGTTACGTAGCGGGAGGGCCTGACACCGGGGAGCTGTTTTTT
. TRBJ2-7 many TRBV7-2 15 CASSLVLGGSYEQYF TGTGCCAGCAGCTTAGTACTAGGGGGGTCCTACGAGCAGTACTTC
TRBD1 TRBJ1-5 many TRBV19 15 CASSMGDRERQPQHF TGTGCCAGTAGTATGGGGGACAGGGAACGCCAGCCCCAGCATTTT
. TRBJ2-7 . TRBV7-8 15 CASSRDGGLAYEQYF TGTGCCAGCAGCCGGGACGGGGGTTTGGCCTACGAGCAGTACTTC
TRBD1 TRBJ1-5 . TRBV27 14 CASREQGGNQPQHF TGTGCCAGCAGGGAGCAGGGGGGTAATCAGCCCCAGCATTTT
TRBD1 TRBJ2-5 . TRBV11-1 15 CASSLAGTVQETQYF TGTGCCAGCAGCTTGGCCGGGACAGTTCAAGAGACCCAGTACTTC
TRBD1 TRBJ1-2 many TRBV29-1 12 CSGQGDNYGYTF TGCAGCGGACAGGGAGATAACTATGGCTACACCTTC
TRBD1 TRBJ1-1 many TRBV25-1 16 CASSPGGSGRNTEAFF TGTGCCAGCAGTCCAGGGGGAAGTGGAAGGAACACTGAAGCTTTCTTT
. TRBJ2-4 many TRBV7-2 13 CASSLEGGRIQYF TGTGCCAGCAGCTTAGAGGGAGGTCGCATTCAGTACTTC
. TRBJ1-5 many TRBV28 15 CASSSGHHSNQPQHF TGTGCCAGCAGTTCCGGACACCATAGCAATCAGCCCCAGCATTTT
. TRBJ1-1 . TRBV20-1 11 CSARGDGKAFF TGCAGTGCTAGGGGTGATGGCAAGGCTTTCTTT
TRBD1 TRBJ2-7 . TRBV28 14 CASSLTGGVYEQYF TGTGCCAGCAGTTTGACAGGGGGTGTCTACGAGCAGTACTTC
TRBD1 TRBJ1-2 many TRBV7-9 16 CASSLPTPGQDRGYTF TGTGCCAGCAGCTTACCAACTCCGGGACAGGACCGTGGCTACACCTTC
. TRBJ2-2 many TRBV30 13 CAWSSHGTGELFF TGTGCCTGGAGTTCCCATGGGACCGGGGAGCTGTTTTTT
. TRBJ1-1 . TRBV2 16 CASSELGARGNTEAFF TGTGCCAGCAGTGAACTCGGGGCGAGGGGGAACACTGAAGCTTTCTTT
. TRBJ2-7 many TRBV10-2 13 CASSESQLYEQYF TGCGCCAGCAGTGAGTCACAGCTTTACGAGCAGTACTTC
TRBD2 TRBJ2-7 many TRBV11-1 14 CASSRDPAGDEQYF TGTGCCAGCAGCCGTGATCCAGCGGGGGACGAGCAGTACTTC
TRBD2 TRBJ2-5 many TRBV28 16 CASSPISGGADETQYF TGTGCCAGCAGTCCTATTAGCGGGGGGGCCGATGAGACCCAGTACTTC
. TRBJ1-3 many TRBV6-4 17 CASSPLTRFLSGNTIYF TGTGCCAGCAGTCCGCTGACACGTTTTCTCTCTGGAAACACCATATATTTT
. TRBJ2-7 many TRBV7-2 15 CASSSTGLLDVEQYF TGTGCCAGCAGTTCAACAGGGTTACTGGACGTTGAGCAGTACTTC
TRBD1 TRBJ2-5 many TRBV6-2/TRBV6-3 12 CASFRQGETQYF TGTGCCAGCTTCCGACAGGGAGAGACCCAGTACTTC
. TRBJ2-5 many TRBV5-1 15 CASSLEGRIKETQYF TGCGCCAGCAGCTTAGAGGGAAGGATTAAAGAGACCCAGTACTTC
. TRBJ1-2 many TRBV28 13 CASSSRGPHGYTF TGTGCCAGCAGTTCTCGGGGCCCCCATGGCTACACCTTC
. TRBJ1-2 many TRBV6-2/TRBV6-3 17 CASSYSKGGTNYYGYTF TGTGCCAGCAGTTACTCGAAAGGCGGGACAAACTACTATGGCTACACCTTC
TRBD2 TRBJ2-2 many TRBV11-2 17 CASNKPGLAGGTGELFF TGTGCCAGCAACAAACCGGGACTAGCGGGAGGCACCGGGGAGCTGTTTTTT
. TRBJ1-1 many TRBV6-2/TRBV6-3 14 CASKSDSVNTEAFF TGTGCCAGCAAATCGGACAGCGTGAACACTGAAGCTTTCTTT
. TRBJ2-2 many TRBV28 16 CASSLSGAPNTGELFF TGTGCCAGCAGTTTGTCAGGGGCCCCGAACACCGGGGAGCTGTTTTTT
. TRBJ2-5 . TRBV6-1 13 CASSEGTGETQYF TGTGCCAGCAGTGAAGGGACGGGAGAGACCCAGTACTTC
. TRBJ2-5 . TRBV12-3/TRBV12-4 14 CASHGDQGGETQYF TGTGCCAGCCACGGGGACCAGGGGGGAGAGACCCAGTACTTC